These 10 T cell receptor beta chains share one sample of origin, sequenced in a study of T cells in Graves' hyperthyroidism and ophthalmopathy. RNA transcripts served as the template for amplifying TCR beta CDR3 regions. A set of HTBI primers served as the primers for a first-round RT-PCR of the TCR CDR3. TCRdb itself ran the multiplex PCR reads through MiXCR, one entry per CDR3 protein. Of about 400,000 distinct CDR3 sequences in the sample, more than 12% are singletons; the top ten hold 25% to 30%. What was sequenced was blood. The receptors shown here come from a man in his fifties or sixties with Graves' ophthalmopathy.

The J gene is TRBJ2-3, the V gene TRBV3-1, with 12 bases aligning to TRBD2. Per germline, CDR1 LGHDT and CDR2 YNNKEL (reference sequence). The ends lost 0 bases at V and 2 bases at J; junction bases unmatched: 6. This CDR3 comprises 18 residues. CDR3: CASSQDKTSGSSTDTQYF. The CDR3 bases are TGTGCCAGCAGCCAAGATAAGACTAGCGGGAGTTCCACAGATACGCAGTATTTT.

This clonotype has ten or more counts. This chain joins TRBV2 and TRBJ2-7, with D hard to call. The length of the CDR3 is 13 residues. The germline V gene encodes CDR1 SNHLY and CDR2 FYNNEI. Trimming took off 2 bases at V and 2 bases at J, with 7 bases between the two ends. The chain's CDR3 is CASSEPITYEQYF. As DNA, the CDR3 is TGTGCCAGCAGTGAACCGATCACCTACGAGCAGTACTTC.

This clonotype was seen repeatedly, ten times or more. The chain is built from TRBV19 and TRBJ1-1; D is ambiguous. The V and J ends lost 5 bases and 0 bases respectively, with 10 bases between them. CDR1 LNHDA and CDR2 SQIVND come from the germline V gene (reference sequence). The CDR3 consists of 14 residues. CDR3 sequence: CASSRQTMNTEAFF. For the CDR3, the DNA is TGTGCCAGTAGTCGGCAGACCATGAACACTGAAGCTTTCTTT.

The rearrangement uses TRBV28 and TRBJ1-1; D not resolved. CDR1 and CDR2 (germline): MDHEN, SYDVKM. Trimming shortened V by 7 bases and J by 2 bases, and 14 bases separated the two germline ends. The CDR3 is made up of 14 amino acids. In DNA form, the CDR3 reads TGTGCCAGCACCCTCACCGGAATCAACACTGAAGCTTTCTTT. Translation: CASTLTGINTEAFF.

At least ten counts were recorded for this clonotype. V and J are TRBV7-2 and TRBJ2-7; D gene unclear. Trimming cost V 1 base and J 1 base, with 8 bases left between them. The V gene's germline CDR1 is SGHTA and CDR2 FQGNSA. The CDR3 runs to 14 residues. CDR3 DNA sequence: TGTGCCAGCAGCTTAGAGTCAGGTTCCTACGAGCAGTACTTC. This encodes CASSLESGSYEQYF.

This clonotype was seen at least ten times. This chain connects TRBV5-6 to TRBJ2-7; TRBD2 might be the D (6 bases). The length of the CDR3 is 15 residues. The V end lost 4 bases, the J end lost 0 bases, and 14 bases lay between the germline ends. Germline loops: CDR1 SGHDT, CDR2 YYEEEE. The CDR3 sequence is CASSPAGRVSYEQYF. CDR3 in DNA: TGTGCCAGCAGCCCGGCGGGACGTGTCTCCTACGAGCAGTACTTC.

This clonotype was counted between two and nine times. This sequence joins TRBV12-3 or TRBV12-4 and TRBJ2-2, with 8 bases aligning to TRBD1. Trimming removed 5 bases from V and 1 base from J; junction bases left unmatched: 6. The CDR3 spans 16 residues. CDR3 bases: TGTGCCAGCAGTCTTTATGGGACAGGGAACACCGGGGAGCTGTTTTTT. Protein sequence: CASSLYGTGNTGELFF.

This clonotype was detected many times. The genes are TRBV28 and TRBJ2-1, with D unresolved. Trimming pared 7 bases from V and 9 bases from J, leaving 10 bases between. The germline CDR1 and CDR2 sequences are MDHEN and SYDVKM. The CDR3 sequence is 11 residues long. In DNA form, the CDR3 reads TGTGCCAGCAAAACGACGGTTGAGCAGTTCTTC. Translation gives CASKTTVEQFF.

The rearrangement joins TRBV9 to TRBJ1-2, with a possible D match to TRBD1 (5 bases). This CDR3 spans 14 amino acids. In germline, CDR1 is SGDLS, CDR2 YYNGEE. The germline V and J ends were trimmed by 0 bases and 4 bases, with 10 bases remaining between them. This chain's CDR3 is CASSVDQDSYGYTF. The CDR3, as DNA: TGTGCCAGCAGCGTAGATCAAGACAGCTATGGCTACACCTTC.

This clonotype has a count of ten or more. CDR3 amino acids: CSVGGTPNVVQETQYF. Here the CDR3 DNA reads TGCAGTGTGGGCGGAACCCCCAACGTAGTACAAGAGACCCAGTACTTC. This chain uses TRBV20-1 with TRBJ2-5; D unclear. This CDR3 comprises 16 residues. CDR1 is DFQATT, CDR2 SNEGSKA, per germline (reference sequence). Trimming removed 7 bases from V and 2 bases from J, with 23 bases in between.